Sequencing of this T cell receptor beta chain was carried out in a study of Graves' ophthalmopathy and Graves' hyperthyroidism. Across the study: No treatment had been given when peripheral blood was collected at initial diagnosis. Study-level findings and limits: Ophthalmopathy progression was predicted by the model at 60% to 71% sensitivity and about 72% specificity. The authors also found most expanded thyroid clonotypes above 0.001 frequency in blood.

Investigators amplified TCR beta CDR3 regions from RNA transcripts. Second-round multiplex PCR followed a first-round RT-PCR using HTBI primers. Each CDR3 protein gets one entry after TCRdb re-called the multiplex PCR reads with MiXCR. The sample carries 600,000 to 950,000 distinct CDR3 sequences, about 44% recorded once. CDR3 length: 14 residues. Germline CDR1 and CDR2: LNHDA and SQIVND (reference sequence). Trimming removed 6 bases from V and 2 bases from J, with 11 bases in between. This clonotype was picked up many times. The antigen remains unidentified. The PBMCs used were ones drawn from about 9.3 ml of fresh peripheral blood.

Sequenced: peripheral blood. The sequence came from an adult man with Graves' ophthalmopathy. The J gene is TRBJ1-5, the V gene TRBV19; D is unclear. The CDR3 loop is CASSLDPGNQPQHF. CDR3 nucleotides: TGTGCCAGTAGCCTAGACCCCGGCAATCAGCCCCAGCATTTT.